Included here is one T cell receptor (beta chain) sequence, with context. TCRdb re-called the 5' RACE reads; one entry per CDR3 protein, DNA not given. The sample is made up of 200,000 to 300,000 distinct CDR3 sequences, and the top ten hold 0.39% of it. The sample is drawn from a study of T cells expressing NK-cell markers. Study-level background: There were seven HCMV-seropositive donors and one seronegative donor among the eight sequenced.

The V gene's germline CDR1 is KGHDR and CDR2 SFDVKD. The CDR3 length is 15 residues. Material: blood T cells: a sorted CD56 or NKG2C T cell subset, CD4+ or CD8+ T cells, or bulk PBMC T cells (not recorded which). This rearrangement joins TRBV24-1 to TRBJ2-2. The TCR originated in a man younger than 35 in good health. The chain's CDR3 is CATSDLYGVTGELFF.